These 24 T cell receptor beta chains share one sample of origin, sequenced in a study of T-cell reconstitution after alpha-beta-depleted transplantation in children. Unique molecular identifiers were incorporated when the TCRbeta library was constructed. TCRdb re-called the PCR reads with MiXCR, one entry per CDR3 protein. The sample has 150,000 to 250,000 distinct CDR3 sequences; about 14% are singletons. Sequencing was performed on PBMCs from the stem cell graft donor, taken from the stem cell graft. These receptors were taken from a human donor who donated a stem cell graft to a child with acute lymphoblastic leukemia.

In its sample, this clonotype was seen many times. CDR3 residues: CSARGGLAGVPGELFF. The CDR3, as DNA: TGCAGTGCTAGAGGCGGGTTAGCGGGAGTTCCCGGGGAGCTGTTTTTT. The chain is built from TRBV20-1 and TRBJ2-2; 9 bases map to TRBD2. Germline CDR1 DFQATT, CDR2 SNEGSKA (reference sequence). J gave up 6 bases and V 1 base, and 9 bases lay outside the gene matches. This CDR3 has 16 amino acids.

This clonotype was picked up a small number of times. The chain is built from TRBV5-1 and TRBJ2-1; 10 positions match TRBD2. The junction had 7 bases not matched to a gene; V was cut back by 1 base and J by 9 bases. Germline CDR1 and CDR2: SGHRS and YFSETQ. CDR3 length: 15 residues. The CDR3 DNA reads TGCGCCAGCAGCTTGCGGCTAGCGGGAGACACTGAGCAGTTCTTC. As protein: CASSLRLAGDTEQFF.

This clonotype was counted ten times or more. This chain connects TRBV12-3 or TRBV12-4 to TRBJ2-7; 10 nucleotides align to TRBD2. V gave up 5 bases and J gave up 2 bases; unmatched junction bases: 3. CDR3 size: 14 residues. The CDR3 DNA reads TGTGCCAGCAGTGCCGGGACTAGCGCCTACGAGCAGTACTTC. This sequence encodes CASSAGTSAYEQYF.

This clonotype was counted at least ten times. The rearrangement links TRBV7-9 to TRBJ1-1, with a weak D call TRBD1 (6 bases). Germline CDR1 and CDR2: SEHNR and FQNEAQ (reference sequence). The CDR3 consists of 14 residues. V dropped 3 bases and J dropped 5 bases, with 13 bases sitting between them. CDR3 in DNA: TGTGCCAGCAGCTTGGCCACAGGGCTGACTGAAGCTTTCTTT. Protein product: CASSLATGLTEAFF. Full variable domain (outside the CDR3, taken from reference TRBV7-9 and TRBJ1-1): DTGVSQNPRHKITKRGQNVTFRCDPISEHNRLYWYRQTLGQGPEFLTYFQNEAQLEKSRLLSDRFSAERPKGSFSTLEIQRTEQGDSAMYLCASSLATGLTEAFFGQGTRLTVV.

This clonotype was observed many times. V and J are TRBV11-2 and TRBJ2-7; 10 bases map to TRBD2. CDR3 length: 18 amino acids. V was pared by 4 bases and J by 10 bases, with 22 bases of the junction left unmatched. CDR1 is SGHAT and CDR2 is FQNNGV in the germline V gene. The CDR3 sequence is CASSSLPVPRAGGSHQYF. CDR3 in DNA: TGTGCCAGCAGCTCTCTGCCCGTCCCCCGAGCGGGAGGGTCGCACCAGTACTTC.

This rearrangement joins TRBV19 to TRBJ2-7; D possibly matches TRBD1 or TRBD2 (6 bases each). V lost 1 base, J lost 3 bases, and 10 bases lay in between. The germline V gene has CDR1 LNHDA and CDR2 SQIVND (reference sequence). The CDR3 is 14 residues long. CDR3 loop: CASSIAGADYEQYF. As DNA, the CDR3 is TGTGCCAGTAGTATAGCGGGGGCCGACTACGAGCAGTACTTC.

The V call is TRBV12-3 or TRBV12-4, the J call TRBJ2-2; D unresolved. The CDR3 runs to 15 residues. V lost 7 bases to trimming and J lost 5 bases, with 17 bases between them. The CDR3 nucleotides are TGTGCCAGCACCCCTGCCGCTAGGAATACCGGGGAGCTGTTTTTT. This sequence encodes CASTPAARNTGELFF.

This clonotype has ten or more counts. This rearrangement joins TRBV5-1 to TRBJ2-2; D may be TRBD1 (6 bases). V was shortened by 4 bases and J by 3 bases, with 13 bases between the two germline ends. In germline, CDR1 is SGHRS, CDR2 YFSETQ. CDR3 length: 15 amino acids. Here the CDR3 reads CASSAYRVDTGELFF. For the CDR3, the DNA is TGCGCCAGCAGCGCCTACAGGGTGGACACCGGGGAGCTGTTTTTT.

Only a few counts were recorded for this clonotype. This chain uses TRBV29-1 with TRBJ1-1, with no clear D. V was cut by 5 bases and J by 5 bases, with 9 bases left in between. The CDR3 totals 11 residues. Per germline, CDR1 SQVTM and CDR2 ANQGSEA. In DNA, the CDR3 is TGCAGCGTTCAGGTGGTTACTGAAGCTTTCTTT. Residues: CSVQVVTEAFF.

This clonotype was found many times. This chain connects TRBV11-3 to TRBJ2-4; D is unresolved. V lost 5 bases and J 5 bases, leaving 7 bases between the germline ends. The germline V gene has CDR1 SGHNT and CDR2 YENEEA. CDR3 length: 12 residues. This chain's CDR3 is CASSQSQNIQYF. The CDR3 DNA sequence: TGTGCCAGCAGCCAATCCCAAAACATTCAGTACTTC.

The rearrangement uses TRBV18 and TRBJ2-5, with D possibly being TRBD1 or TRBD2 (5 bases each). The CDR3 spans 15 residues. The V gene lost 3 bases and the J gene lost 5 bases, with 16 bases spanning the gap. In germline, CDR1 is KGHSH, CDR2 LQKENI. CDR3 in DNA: TGTGCCAGCTCACCCAGCCCAGCAGGGAGCGAGACCCAGTACTTC. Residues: CASSPSPAGSETQYF.

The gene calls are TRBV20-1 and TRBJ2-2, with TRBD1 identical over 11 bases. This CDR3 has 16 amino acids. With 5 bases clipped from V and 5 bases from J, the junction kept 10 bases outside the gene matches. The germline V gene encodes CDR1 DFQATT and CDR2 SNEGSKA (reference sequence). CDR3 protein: CSAHDRDRGFTGELFF. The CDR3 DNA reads TGCAGTGCTCACGACCGGGACAGGGGGTTTACCGGGGAGCTGTTTTTT.

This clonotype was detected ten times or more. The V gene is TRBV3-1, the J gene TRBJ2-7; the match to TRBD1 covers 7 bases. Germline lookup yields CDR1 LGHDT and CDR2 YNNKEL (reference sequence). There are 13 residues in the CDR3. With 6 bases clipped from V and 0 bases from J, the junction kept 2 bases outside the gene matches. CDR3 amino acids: CASSRDSSYEQYF. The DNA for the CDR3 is TGTGCCAGCAGTCGGGACAGCTCCTACGAGCAGTACTTC.

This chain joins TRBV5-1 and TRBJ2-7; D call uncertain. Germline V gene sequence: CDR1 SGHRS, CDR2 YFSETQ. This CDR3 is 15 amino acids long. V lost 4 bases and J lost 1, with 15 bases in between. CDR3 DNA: TGCGCCAGCAGCGTCACTACGGCACCTTCCTACGAGCAGTACTTC. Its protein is CASSVTTAPSYEQYF.

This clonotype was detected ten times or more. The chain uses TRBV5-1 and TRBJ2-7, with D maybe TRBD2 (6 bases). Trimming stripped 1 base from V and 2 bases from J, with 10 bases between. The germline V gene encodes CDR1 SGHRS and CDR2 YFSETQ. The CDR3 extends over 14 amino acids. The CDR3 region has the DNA TGCGCCAGCAGCTTGAGGGACTTCCCCTACGAGCAGTACTTC. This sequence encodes CASSLRDFPYEQYF.

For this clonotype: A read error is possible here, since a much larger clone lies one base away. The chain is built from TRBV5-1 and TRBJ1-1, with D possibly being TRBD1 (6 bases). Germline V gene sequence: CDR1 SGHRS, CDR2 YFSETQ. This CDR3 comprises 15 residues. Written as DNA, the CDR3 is TGCGCCAGCAGCTTGTCGGGGGCTATGAAGACTGAAGCTTTCTTT. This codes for CASSLSGAMKTEAFF.

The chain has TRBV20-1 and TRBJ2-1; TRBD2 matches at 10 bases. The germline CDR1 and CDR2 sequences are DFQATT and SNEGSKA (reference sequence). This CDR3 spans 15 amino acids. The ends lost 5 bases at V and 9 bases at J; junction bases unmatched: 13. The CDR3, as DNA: TGCAGTGCTCACCGACCCCCCGTAGCGGGAGGTGAGCAGTTCTTC. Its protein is CSAHRPPVAGGEQFF.

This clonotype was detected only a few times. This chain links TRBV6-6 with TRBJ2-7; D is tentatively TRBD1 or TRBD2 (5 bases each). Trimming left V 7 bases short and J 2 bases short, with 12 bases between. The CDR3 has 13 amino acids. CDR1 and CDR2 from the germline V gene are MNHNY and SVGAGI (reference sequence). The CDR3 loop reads CASNTGRTYEQYF. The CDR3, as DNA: TGTGCCAGCAACACGGGACGGACCTACGAGCAGTACTTC.

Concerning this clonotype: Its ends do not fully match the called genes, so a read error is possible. Written as DNA, the CDR3 is TGTGCCAGCAGTCTGGGTAACCAAAACAGTCAGTACTTC. Translation: CASSLGNQNSQYF. The V and J genes are TRBV2 and TRBJ2-4; unclear D gene. This CDR3 spans 13 amino acids. The germline CDR1 and CDR2 sequences are SNHLY and FYNNEI. The full variable domain, its missing parts supplied by reference TRBV2 and TRBJ2-4, is EPEVTQTPSHQVTQMGQEVILRCVPISNHLYFYWYRQILGQKVEFLVSFYNNEISEKSEIFDDQFSVERPDGSNFTLKIRSTKLEDSAMYFCASSLGNQNSQYFGAGTRLSVL.

CDR3 in DNA: TGTGCCAGCAGCCCCCAGACAGATATGGGGAATGAGCAGTTCTTC. This codes for CASSPQTDMGNEQFF. This sequence joins TRBV7-6 and TRBJ2-1; D is perhaps TRBD1 (5 bases). CDR1 and CDR2 (germline): SGHVS, FNYEAQ. The CDR3 contains 15 residues. Trimming stripped 5 bases from V and 7 bases from J, with 18 bases between.

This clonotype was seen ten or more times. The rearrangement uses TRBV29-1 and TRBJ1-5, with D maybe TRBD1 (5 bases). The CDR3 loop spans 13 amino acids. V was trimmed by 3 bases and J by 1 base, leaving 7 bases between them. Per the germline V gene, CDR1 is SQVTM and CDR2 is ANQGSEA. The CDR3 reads CSVEGGSNQPQHF. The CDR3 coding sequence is TGCAGCGTTGAGGGGGGGAGCAATCAGCCCCAGCATTTT.

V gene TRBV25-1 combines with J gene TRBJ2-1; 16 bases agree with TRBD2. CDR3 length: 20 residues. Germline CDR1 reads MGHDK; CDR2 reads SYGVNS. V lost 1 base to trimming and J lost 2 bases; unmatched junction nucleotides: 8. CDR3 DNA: TGTGCCAGCAGTGAATTTCAGGGGACTAGCGGGAGGGTGGCCTACAATGAGCAGTTCTTC. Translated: CASSEFQGTSGRVAYNEQFF.

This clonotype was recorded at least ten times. This chain's CDR3 is CSVFFSQGSRANEKLFF. CDR3 nucleotides: TGCAGCGTTTTCTTTTCTCAGGGTTCACGGGCTAATGAAAAACTGTTTTTT. V gene TRBV29-1 combines with J gene TRBJ1-4, with D possibly matching TRBD1 (5 bases). The ends were cut back, 5 bases at V and 3 bases at J, with 22 bases in the middle. Germline CDR1 reads SQVTM; CDR2 reads ANQGSEA. The CDR3 runs 17 residues.

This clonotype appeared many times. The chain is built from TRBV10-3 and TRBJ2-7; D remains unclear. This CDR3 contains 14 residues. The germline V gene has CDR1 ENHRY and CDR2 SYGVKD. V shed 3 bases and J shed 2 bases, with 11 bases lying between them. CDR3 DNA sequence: TGTGCCATCAGTGAAAGTCACGGAGCCTACGAGCAGTACTTC. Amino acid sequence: CAISESHGAYEQYF.